This T cell receptor beta chain was obtained from a study of blood T cell repertoires in COVID-19. Study context: Material from acute and convalescent COVID-19 was sourced from the United States, Italy and Spain.

The CDR3 is 15 amino acids. The V and J ends lost 4 bases and 4 bases respectively, with 16 bases between them. Germline V lookup: CDR1 KGHSH, CDR2 LQKENI. Produced via immunoSEQ multiplex PCR; TCRdb's table is partial and in-frame only. The sample includes about 290,000 clones, about 90% of them seen just once. The receptor was isolated from a woman between 25 and 40 years old with COVID-19, enrolled during active disease. The chain has TRBV18 and TRBJ1-2; D remains ambiguous. Material for sequencing was peripheral blood. CDR3 DNA: TGTGCCAGCTCACAACTGGGTGGGTCGGGCTATGGCTACACCTTC. This codes for CASSQLGGSGYGYTF.